These 23 T cell receptor beta chains were sequenced from one sample in a study of Ad26.COV2.S vaccination and SARS-CoV-2 variants. Data came from immunoSEQ multiplex PCR; TCRdb stores just in-frame clones and leaves some out. The sample carries approximately 500,000 clones, roughly nine tenths recorded once. The treatment: about 20 received Ad26.COV2.S at low or high dose, single or two shots; 5 received placebo; per-sample allocation not given. Each sample was drawn 63 days after the first injection (of vaccine or placebo). Sequencing used peripheral blood, obtained in a trial of Ad26.COV2.S vaccine versus placebo. These receptors were collected from a person aged 18 to 59 who received the Ad26.COV2.S COVID-19 vaccine or a placebo.

This chain joins TRBV3-1 (or the pseudogene TRBV3-2) and TRBJ2-7, with D tentatively TRBD1 (5 bases). V gave up 1 base and J gave up 4 bases, with 11 bases separating them. This CDR3 is built from 14 residues. CDR1 and CDR2 (germline): LGHDT, YNNKEL (reference sequence). The CDR3 DNA is TGTGCCAGCAGCCAAGTTTCAGGGATTTACGAGCAGTACTTC. Translation gives CASSQVSGIYEQYF.

The genes are TRBV7-9 and TRBJ2-6; 7 bases agree with TRBD2. Germline V gives CDR1 SEHNR, CDR2 FQNEAQ (reference sequence). Trimming at V came to 1 base and at J to 0 bases, leaving 6 bases not matched to a gene. This CDR3 contains 18 residues. The CDR3 DNA reads as TGTGCCAGCAGCTTAGTTCGGGGGGTCCCCTCTGGGGCCAACGTCCTGACTTTC. Protein product: CASSLVRGVPSGANVLTF.

This chain uses TRBV11-2 with TRBJ2-3, with 10 bases lining up with TRBD2. The V and J ends lost 6 bases and 3 bases, in that order; junction bases with no gene match: 3. CDR1 and CDR2 (germline): SGHAT, FQNNGV. The CDR3 spans 14 residues. The CDR3 here is CASSKTSGTDTQYF. The DNA of the CDR3 is TGTGCCAGCAGTAAGACTAGCGGGACAGATACGCAGTATTTT.

The gene calls are TRBV19 and TRBJ1-2; possible D gene TRBD1, 5 bases. Trimming stripped 3 bases from V and 5 bases from J, with 16 bases between. Germline CDR1 and CDR2: LNHDA and SQIVND (reference sequence). The CDR3 has 15 amino acids. The CDR3: CASSILASGQYGYTF. CDR3 DNA sequence: TGTGCCAGTAGTATTCTAGCGTCAGGACAATATGGCTACACCTTC.

The chain links TRBV4-1 to TRBJ2-5; 8 nucleotides match TRBD2. The V gene's germline CDR1 is MGHRA and CDR2 YSYEKL. Trimming removed 0 bases from V and 5 bases from J; junction bases left unmatched: 17. The CDR3 contains 19 residues. In DNA form, the CDR3 reads TGCGCCAGCAGCCAAGATACTGGGTTTACAGCGGGAGTTACGGAGACCCAGTACTTC. Amino acid sequence: CASSQDTGFTAGVTETQYF.

To note about this clone: This same CDR3 is encoded by further DNA sequences in the sample. The chain uses TRBV12-3 or TRBV12-4 and TRBJ1-3; D is unresolved. The CDR3 is made up of 12 amino acids. The V and J ends lost 1 base and 4 bases respectively, with 2 bases between them. The CDR3 DNA reads as TGTGCCAGCAGTTTAGGAGGAAACACCATATATTTT. Translated: CASSLGGNTIYF.

The chain links TRBV25-1 to TRBJ1-2; 8 positions agree with TRBD1. Germline V CDR1 and CDR2: MGHDK, SYGVNS. The CDR3 contains 16 residues. V lost 6 bases to trimming and J lost 4 bases; unmatched junction nucleotides: 13. The CDR3 region is CASRGPGTGVLYGYTF. The CDR3 DNA is TGTGCCAGCAGGGGACCCGGGACAGGTGTCCTCTATGGCTACACCTTC.

The V gene is TRBV9, the J gene TRBJ1-6; no clear D. V was pared by 4 bases and J by 9 bases, with 11 bases between. Germline V lookup: CDR1 SGDLS, CDR2 YYNGEE. This CDR3 is built from 13 residues. In DNA, the CDR3 is TGTGCCAGCAGCCCCACGGAGGGTTCACCCCTCCACTTT. This codes for CASSPTEGSPLHF. Looking up the rest from reference TRBV9 and TRBJ1-6 gives the full variable domain: DSGVTQTPKHLITATGQRVTLRCSPRSGDLSVYWYQQSLDQGLQFLIQYYNGEERAKGNILERFSAQQFPDLHSELNLSSLELGDSALYFCASSPTEGSPLHFGNGTRLTVT.

This clone showed up just once. The V and J genes are TRBV27 and TRBJ1-1, with D possibly matching TRBD1 (5 bases). CDR3 length equals 16 residues. V gave up 8 bases and J gave up 0 bases, with 19 bases separating them. In germline, CDR1 is MNHEY, CDR2 SMNVEV (reference sequence). The chain's CDR3 is CASYKTLGTVNTEAFF. As DNA, the CDR3 is TGTGCCAGCTATAAAACCCTCGGGACCGTGAACACTGAAGCTTTCTTT.

The chain recombines TRBV11-2 with TRBJ2-5, with D perhaps TRBD1 (6 bases). The CDR3 contains 15 residues. Trimming stripped 1 base from V and 2 bases from J, with 11 bases between. Germline CDR1 reads SGHAT; CDR2 reads FQNNGV. The CDR3 nucleotides read TGTGCCAGCAGCTTAGGAGACAGGCCTCAAGAGACCCAGTACTTC. Translating it yields CASSLGDRPQETQYF.

The rearrangement links TRBV9 to TRBJ2-2; 9 positions match TRBD1. The CDR3 has 17 amino acids. With V trimmed by 4 bases and J by 5 bases, 12 bases remained unmatched. The germline V gene encodes CDR1 SGDLS and CDR2 YYNGEE. DNA of the CDR3: TGTGCCAGCAGCCCTCGAGGAGGGACAGGGTGGACCGGGGAGCTGTTTTTT. This codes for CASSPRGGTGWTGELFF.

This clone has just a few counts. V is TRBV4-3 and J is TRBJ1-3; no clear D gene. CDR3 size: 17 residues. Germline CDR1 reads LGHNA; CDR2 reads YSLEER. Trimming took off 1 base at V and 4 bases at J, with 17 bases between the two ends. CDR3 DNA sequence: TGCGCCAGCAGCCAAGTTGGAGGAGGAGGTGCGGGAAACACCATATATTTT. Translated, it gives CASSQVGGGGAGNTIYF.

In the case of this clone: An end of the junction does not agree with germline; a read error may underlie this. This chain uses TRBV28 with TRBJ2-3, with 13 bases identical to TRBD2. This CDR3 contains 17 residues. The germline V gene has CDR1 MDHEN and CDR2 SYDVKM. CDR3 amino acids: CASSYPWTSGSKDTQYF. DNA of the CDR3: TGTGCCAGCAGTTATCCTTGGACTAGCGGGAGCAAAGATACGCAGTATTTT.

This chain joins TRBV9 and TRBJ1-1; D ambiguous. Per the germline V gene, CDR1 is SGDLS and CDR2 is YYNGEE. The CDR3 contains 13 residues. V lost 5 bases and J lost 2, with 10 bases in between. The chain's CDR3 is CASSRDINTEAFF. The CDR3 DNA reads TGTGCCAGCAGTCGCGACATTAACACTGAAGCTTTCTTT. The full variable domain, its missing parts supplied by reference TRBV9 and TRBJ1-1, is DSGVTQTPKHLITATGQRVTLRCSPRSGDLSVYWYQQSLDQGLQFLIQYYNGEERAKGNILERFSAQQFPDLHSELNLSSLELGDSALYFCASSRDINTEAFFGQGTRLTVV.

This chain links TRBV6-1 with TRBJ1-5, with D possibly TRBD1 on 6 matching bases. CDR3 length equals 16 residues. In germline, CDR1 is MNHNS, CDR2 SASEGT. V lost 4 bases and J 1 base, leaving 14 bases between the germline ends. The CDR3 region has the DNA TGTGCCAGCAGTGCGCTAGGCGGGGGCAGCAATCAGCCCCAGCATTTT. Protein sequence: CASSALGGGSNQPQHF.

This clone turned up a few times. The chain employs TRBV10-2 and TRBJ2-7; D may be TRBD1 (5 bases). Germline assignment: CDR1 WSHSY and CDR2 SAAADI. The V gene lost 7 bases and the J gene lost 3 bases, with 7 bases spanning the gap. CDR3 length: 11 amino acids. The CDR3 here is CASTRDYEQYF. Written as DNA, the CDR3 is TGCGCCAGCACCAGGGACTACGAGCAGTACTTC.

This rearrangement joins TRBV29-1 to TRBJ1-2, with 12 bases that match TRBD1. CDR3 length: 14 residues. V shed 5 bases, J shed 4 bases, and the junction held 5 bases outside the gene matches. The germline V gene has CDR1 SQVTM and CDR2 ANQGSEA. CDR3 DNA sequence: TGCAGCGTTTTACCGGGACAGGGGGCCTATGGCTACACCTTC. Its translation: CSVLPGQGAYGYTF.

This clone was observed a single time. This chain links TRBV29-1 with TRBJ2-5; D is perhaps TRBD1 or TRBD2 (5 bases each). Per germline, CDR1 SQVTM and CDR2 ANQGSEA. The V end was cut by 8 bases, the J end by 5 bases, with 18 bases between. The CDR3 has 13 residues. DNA of the CDR3: TGCAGCACCGACCTCGGGGCTGGGGAGACCCAGTACTTC. Protein product: CSTDLGAGETQYF.

The gene calls are TRBV27 and TRBJ2-5, with TRBD2 matching 9 bases. Per germline, CDR1 MNHEY and CDR2 SMNVEV (reference sequence). This CDR3 comprises 15 residues. The junction had 4 bases not matched to a gene; V was cut back by 4 bases and J by 1 base. In DNA, the CDR3 is TGTGCCAGCAGTTACAGCGGGAGGTTCCAAGAGACCCAGTACTTC. Translation: CASSYSGRFQETQYF.

V and J are TRBV29-1 and TRBJ1-3, with D uncertain. V was pared by 4 bases and J by 2 bases, with 6 bases between. The CDR3 covers 12 residues. The germline V gene encodes CDR1 SQVTM and CDR2 ANQGSEA. In DNA, the CDR3 is TGCAGCGTTGCGGTGGCTGGAAACACCATATATTTT. The encoded protein is CSVAVAGNTIYF.

V is TRBV7-2 and J is TRBJ1-1; the D gene is possibly TRBD1 (5 bases). CDR1 is SGHTA, CDR2 FQGNSA, per germline. The CDR3 contains 16 residues. The V gene lost 4 bases and the J gene lost 0 bases, with 15 bases spanning the gap. The CDR3, as DNA: TGTGCCAGCAGCTCTATCGGAGGGGTACTGAACACTGAAGCTTTCTTT. This sequence encodes CASSSIGGVLNTEAFF.

J is TRBJ2-7 and V is TRBV7-9, with no clear D. Trimming shortened V by 4 bases and J by 3 bases, and 19 bases separated the two germline ends. Germline V CDR1 and CDR2: SEHNR, FQNEAQ (reference sequence). The CDR3 is 16 amino acids. The DNA of the CDR3 is TGTGCCAGCAGCTCCCAAGGGAAGGGCAAAGACTACGAGCAGTACTTC. It encodes CASSSQGKGKDYEQYF. Together with reference TRBV7-9 and TRBJ2-7, the CDR3 gives the full variable domain: DTGVSQNPRHKITKRGQNVTFRCDPISEHNRLYWYRQTLGQGPEFLTYFQNEAQLEKSRLLSDRFSAERPKGSFSTLEIQRTEQGDSAMYLCASSSQGKGKDYEQYFGPGTRLTVT.

In DNA form, the CDR3 reads TGTGCCAGCAGTTCCACAGTGAGCAGTTACAATGAGCAGTTCTTC. This codes for CASSSTVSSYNEQFF. V is TRBV28 and J is TRBJ2-1, with no clear D. CDR1 is MDHEN, CDR2 SYDVKM, per germline. The CDR3 extends over 15 amino acids. Trimming removed 4 bases at V and 4 bases at J, with 14 bases between.